This note documents a single T cell receptor beta chain sequence. Its antigen is unidentified. CD8 cells regarded as naive lacked CD45RO, were positively chosen for CCR7, and omitted terminally differentiated effector memory CD45RA+ cells. These data belong to a study of shared clonotypes between healthy human individuals. The method was immunoSEQ multiplex PCR; TCRdb's version includes in-frame clones alone and lacks a portion of them. This sample yields millions of clones, of which approximately 95% are seen a single time; around 1.1% belongs to the top ten. Germline CDR1 and CDR2: LGHNA and YSLEER. This CDR3 contains 15 residues. V gave up 0 bases and J gave up 3 bases, with 9 bases separating them. Study results and caveats: Represented genetic and exposure-history diversity was restricted by having few donors.

The V gene is TRBV4-3, the J gene TRBJ2-1; weak D call: TRBD1 (6 bases). The material sequenced was naive CD8+ T cells sorted from blood. The sequence was collected from a man aged 18 to 29 in good health. DNA of the CDR3: TGCGCCAGCAGCCAAGATGGCAGGGGCTACAATGAGCAGTTCTTC. Its protein product is CASSQDGRGYNEQFF.